Listed below are T cell receptor beta chains from one sample, sequenced in a study of blood T cell repertoires in COVID-19. Here immunoSEQ multiplex PCR was the method, and the copy in TCRdb shows in-frame clones only, minus some. The table records 100,000 or so clones, approximately 79% of them present only once. The sequencing input was peripheral blood. Receptor source: a man in his sixties or seventies with active or convalescent COVID-19. The CDR3 runs from the conserved cysteine through the conserved F or W. The order of the fields is D gene, V gene, J gene, clone size, CDR3 protein, CDR3 DNA. The D gene is left open where the match is weak. Only some rows state a clone size, as once, few, many or a class for expanded clones.

d_gene: .; v_gene: TRBV10-3; j_gene: TRBJ1-1; abundance: .; CDR3aa: CAISESRGGDTEAFF; CDR3nt: TGTGCCATCAGTGAGTCGAGGGGGGGGGACACTGAAGCTTTCTTT
d_gene: .; v_gene: TRBV11-2; j_gene: TRBJ1-1; abundance: .; CDR3aa: CASSLAGWGGNTEAFF; CDR3nt: TGTGCCAGCAGCTTAGCAGGATGGGGAGGGAACACTGAAGCTTTCTTT
d_gene: .; v_gene: TRBV6-5; j_gene: TRBJ1-1; abundance: .; CDR3aa: CASSYWGRVQDEAFF; CDR3nt: TGTGCCAGCAGTTACTGGGGCAGAGTCCAAGATGAAGCTTTCTTT
d_gene: .; v_gene: TRBV16; j_gene: TRBJ1-4; abundance: once; CDR3aa: CASSQSDSQGDEKLFF; CDR3nt: TGTGCCAGCAGCCAATCGGACAGTCAAGGGGACGAAAAACTGTTTTTT
d_gene: TRBD1; v_gene: TRBV4-1; j_gene: TRBJ1-2; abundance: .; CDR3aa: CASSQRDSLYGYTF; CDR3nt: TGCGCCAGCAGCCAAAGGGACAGTCTCTATGGCTACACCTTC
d_gene: TRBD1; v_gene: TRBV7-3; j_gene: TRBJ1-3; abundance: .; CDR3aa: CASSSQAQGAGNTIYF; CDR3nt: TGTGCCAGCAGCTCCCAGGCACAGGGGGCTGGAAACACCATATATTTT
d_gene: .; v_gene: TRBV20-1; j_gene: TRBJ1-6; abundance: .; CDR3aa: CSASSRAHYNSPLHF; CDR3nt: TGCAGTGCTAGTAGCAGGGCCCATTATAATTCACCCCTCCACTTT
d_gene: .; v_gene: TRBV9; j_gene: TRBJ1-1; abundance: .; CDR3aa: CASSVSRGTEAFF; CDR3nt: TGTGCCAGCAGCGTCAGTAGGGGGACTGAAGCTTTCTTT
d_gene: TRBD1; v_gene: TRBV7-9; j_gene: TRBJ1-4; abundance: .; CDR3aa: CASSSPGGKLFF; CDR3nt: TGTGCCAGCAGCAGTCCAGGGGGAAAACTGTTTTTT
d_gene: TRBD1; v_gene: TRBV30; j_gene: TRBJ1-5; abundance: .; CDR3aa: CAWSNAGGNQPQHF; CDR3nt: TGTGCCTGGAGTAATGCAGGGGGGAATCAGCCCCAGCATTTT
d_gene: TRBD2; v_gene: TRBV29-1; j_gene: TRBJ2-3; abundance: .; CDR3aa: CSVGGGLAVTDTQYF; CDR3nt: TGCAGCGTTGGGGGGGGACTAGCGGTGACAGATACGCAGTATTTT
d_gene: .; v_gene: TRBV30; j_gene: TRBJ2-7; abundance: .; CDR3aa: CAWRKESSYEQYF; CDR3nt: TGTGCCTGGAGAAAGGAGAGCTCCTACGAGCAGTACTTC
d_gene: .; v_gene: TRBV2; j_gene: TRBJ2-1; abundance: .; CDR3aa: CASTHAPSMYNEQFF; CDR3nt: TGTGCCAGCACCCACGCCCCATCTATGTACAATGAGCAGTTCTTC
d_gene: TRBD2; v_gene: TRBV7-6; j_gene: TRBJ2-1; abundance: .; CDR3aa: CASSLVASGRGYNEQFF; CDR3nt: TGTGCCAGCAGCTTAGTGGCTAGCGGGAGAGGGTACAATGAGCAGTTCTTC
d_gene: .; v_gene: TRBV20-1; j_gene: TRBJ1-5; abundance: .; CDR3aa: CSASAGDIRLPQHF; CDR3nt: TGCAGTGCTAGTGCAGGGGACATTCGACTGCCCCAGCATTTT
d_gene: TRBD1; v_gene: TRBV6-5; j_gene: TRBJ1-6; abundance: few; CDR3aa: CASSYSRQGGSPLHF; CDR3nt: TGTGCCAGCAGTTACTCGAGACAGGGGGGATCACCCCTCCACTTT
d_gene: .; v_gene: TRBV6-1; j_gene: TRBJ1-2; abundance: .; CDR3aa: CASSDLWGGSGYGYTF; CDR3nt: TGTGCCAGCAGTGACCTTTGGGGGGGTTCCGGCTATGGCTACACCTTC
d_gene: TRBD2; v_gene: TRBV13; j_gene: TRBJ2-3; abundance: .; CDR3aa: CASSARTSGSTDTQYF; CDR3nt: TGTGCCAGCAGCGCCAGGACTAGCGGAAGCACAGATACGCAGTATTTT
d_gene: .; v_gene: TRBV2; j_gene: TRBJ2-3; abundance: .; CDR3aa: CASSRQISTDTQYF; CDR3nt: TGTGCCAGCAGCAGACAGATTAGCACAGATACGCAGTATTTT
d_gene: .; v_gene: TRBV25-1; j_gene: TRBJ1-2; abundance: few; CDR3aa: CASSTGWYGYTF; CDR3nt: TGTGCCAGCAGTACAGGGTGGTATGGCTACACCTTC
d_gene: .; v_gene: TRBV18; j_gene: TRBJ1-1; abundance: .; CDR3aa: CASSPGLMNTEAFF; CDR3nt: TGTGCCAGCTCACCAGGACTCATGAACACTGAAGCTTTCTTT
d_gene: .; v_gene: TRBV6-5; j_gene: TRBJ2-3; abundance: .; CDR3aa: CASSYSRSSDTQYF; CDR3nt: TGTGCCAGCAGTTACTCGAGGAGTTCAGATACGCAGTATTTT
d_gene: .; v_gene: TRBV20-1; j_gene: TRBJ2-3; abundance: .; CDR3aa: CSARDSPVQYF; CDR3nt: TGCAGTGCTAGAGATAGCCCAGTGCAGTATTTT
d_gene: TRBD1; v_gene: TRBV19; j_gene: TRBJ2-7; abundance: .; CDR3aa: CASSPIAGGNRYEQYF; CDR3nt: TGTGCCAGTAGTCCCATAGCAGGGGGAAATCGGTACGAGCAGTACTTC
d_gene: .; v_gene: TRBV27; j_gene: TRBJ1-6; abundance: .; CDR3aa: CASSSSLSYNSPLHF; CDR3nt: TGTGCCAGCAGTTCCTCCCTCTCCTATAATTCACCCCTCCACTTT
d_gene: TRBD2; v_gene: TRBV4-2; j_gene: TRBJ2-4; abundance: once; CDR3aa: CASSQDKGSGRNSQNIQYF; CDR3nt: TGTGCCAGCAGCCAAGATAAGGGTAGCGGGAGAAATAGCCAAAACATTCAGTACTTC
d_gene: TRBD1; v_gene: TRBV24-1; j_gene: TRBJ2-1; abundance: .; CDR3aa: CATSPDRGAYNEQFF; CDR3nt: TGTGCCACCAGTCCGGACAGGGGAGCATACAATGAGCAGTTCTTC
d_gene: TRBD1; v_gene: TRBV18; j_gene: TRBJ1-5; abundance: few; CDR3aa: CASSKDRVGNQPQHF; CDR3nt: TGTGCCAGCTCTAAGGACAGGGTTGGTAATCAGCCCCAGCATTTT
d_gene: TRBD1; v_gene: TRBV4-2; j_gene: TRBJ1-4; abundance: .; CDR3aa: CASSRSRRTGQTNEKLFF; CDR3nt: TGTGCCAGCAGCCGCTCACGCCGGACAGGGCAAACAAATGAAAAACTGTTTTTT
d_gene: TRBD1; v_gene: TRBV9; j_gene: TRBJ2-5; abundance: .; CDR3aa: CASSEGTGAGETQYF; CDR3nt: TGTGCCAGCAGCGAGGGTACAGGGGCCGGAGAGACCCAGTACTTC
d_gene: .; v_gene: TRBV28; j_gene: TRBJ1-6; abundance: many; CDR3aa: CASGTGYNSPLHF; CDR3nt: TGTGCCAGTGGAACAGGGTATAATTCACCCCTCCACTTT
d_gene: .; v_gene: TRBV7-9; j_gene: TRBJ2-7; abundance: .; CDR3aa: CASSAGREWDYEQYF; CDR3nt: TGTGCCAGCAGCGCGGGTAGGGAGTGGGACTACGAGCAGTACTTC
d_gene: .; v_gene: TRBV9; j_gene: TRBJ1-2; abundance: once; CDR3aa: CASSVEWEGRGYGYTF; CDR3nt: TGTGCCAGCAGCGTAGAATGGGAGGGAAGGGGCTATGGCTACACCTTC
d_gene: .; v_gene: TRBV9; j_gene: TRBJ2-1; abundance: few; CDR3aa: CASSSSGGGSEQFF; CDR3nt: TGTGCCAGCAGCTCTAGCGGAGGGGGTTCGGAGCAGTTCTTC
d_gene: TRBD1; v_gene: TRBV27; j_gene: TRBJ1-2; abundance: once; CDR3aa: CASSLRQGAGGYTF; CDR3nt: TGTGCCAGTTCTCTGAGGCAGGGGGCTGGTGGCTACACCTTC
d_gene: .; v_gene: TRBV30; j_gene: TRBJ2-2; abundance: .; CDR3aa: CACQGEDTGELFF; CDR3nt: TGTGCCTGTCAGGGGGAGGACACCGGGGAGCTGTTTTTT
d_gene: .; v_gene: TRBV5-4; j_gene: TRBJ2-7; abundance: .; CDR3aa: CASSLLREQYF; CDR3nt: TGTGCCAGCAGCTTGCTGAGGGAGCAGTACTTC
d_gene: TRBD1; v_gene: TRBV12-3/TRBV12-4; j_gene: TRBJ1-1; abundance: .; CDR3aa: CASSSGDSEAFF; CDR3nt: TGTGCCAGCAGTTCCGGGGACAGTGAAGCTTTCTTT
d_gene: .; v_gene: TRBV7-9; j_gene: TRBJ2-7; abundance: .; CDR3aa: CASSLRARGRENEQYF; CDR3nt: TGTGCCAGCAGCTTAAGGGCTAGGGGCAGGGAAAACGAGCAGTACTTC